Following are 13 T cell receptor beta chains from one sample sequenced in a study of blood T cell repertoires in COVID-19. Generated by immunoSEQ multiplex PCR, the TCRdb table keeps only in-frame clones and is missing some. Of approximately 180,000 clones listed, nearly 90% are singletons. Material: peripheral blood. These receptors were taken from a man in his sixties with active or convalescent COVID-19.

This rearrangement joins TRBV6-6 to TRBJ2-6, with no clear D. Germline V gene sequence: CDR1 MNHNY, CDR2 SVGAGI (reference sequence). The V end was cut by 10 bases, the J end by 0 bases, with 16 bases between. The CDR3 length is 16 residues. CDR3: CAIKDTSSSGANVLTF. In DNA form, the CDR3 reads TGTGCCATCAAAGACACATCCTCCTCTGGGGCCAACGTCCTGACTTTC.

The genes are TRBV19 and TRBJ2-3; the match to TRBD2 covers 10 bases. The germline gives CDR1 LNHDA, CDR2 SQIVND (reference sequence). J gave up 1 base and V 9 bases, and 7 bases lay outside the gene matches. The CDR3 is 15 amino acids. DNA for the CDR3: TGTGCCAGCAAGGGGGGGACTAGCGGCACAGATACGCAGTATTTT. Translating gives CASKGGTSGTDTQYF. Full variable domain (rest looked up from reference TRBV19 and TRBJ2-3): DGGITQSPKYLFRKEGQNVTLSCEQNLNHDAMYWYRQDPGQGLRLIYYSQIVNDFQKGDIAEGYSVSREKKESFPLTVTSAQKNPTAFYLCASKGGTSGTDTQYFGPGTRLTVL.

This chain uses TRBV5-1 with TRBJ2-1; D is ambiguous. Between the trimmed V and J ends, which lost 4 bases and 2 bases, there was a span of 13 bases. This CDR3 is built from 15 residues. CDR1 is SGHRS, CDR2 YFSETQ, per germline. This CDR3 is CASSTSSPTYNEQFF. The CDR3 DNA is TGCGCCAGCAGCACTTCGAGCCCGACCTACAATGAGCAGTTCTTC.

This clone came up a few times. The chain couples TRBV15 to TRBJ1-2; D call uncertain. V lost 0 bases and J lost 1, with 9 bases in between. The CDR3 covers 15 residues. Germline CDR1 is LNHNV and CDR2 is YYDKDF (reference sequence). The CDR3 DNA reads TGTGCCACCAGCAGAGACGGAGTTATTAACTATGGCTACACCTTC. Protein: CATSRDGVINYGYTF.

The rearrangement uses TRBV29-1 and TRBJ2-7; 7 bases are shared with TRBD2. The germline V gene encodes CDR1 SQVTM and CDR2 ANQGSEA. CDR3 length equals 14 residues. The V gene end was trimmed by 1 base and the J gene end by 2 bases; junction bases not matched to a gene: 5. The DNA for the CDR3 is TGCAGCGTTGAAGGCTGGGAGGGAACCTACGAGCAGTACTTC. Its translation: CSVEGWEGTYEQYF.

This clone was counted a few times. This chain links TRBV14 with TRBJ2-2; D may be TRBD2 (5 bases). V dropped 4 bases and J dropped 3 bases, with 12 bases sitting between them. The germline V gene encodes CDR1 SGHDN and CDR2 FVKESK. The CDR3 extends over 15 amino acids. This chain's CDR3 is CASSPRQDYTGELFF. In nucleotides, the CDR3 is TGTGCCAGCAGCCCCCGGCAGGACTACACCGGGGAGCTGTTTTTT. Together with reference TRBV14 and TRBJ2-2, the CDR3 gives the full variable domain: EAGVTQFPSHSVIEKGQTVTLRCDPISGHDNLYWYRRVMGKEIKFLLHFVKESKQDESGMPNNRFLAERTGGTYSTLKVQPAELEDSGVYFCASSPRQDYTGELFFGEGSRLTVL.

The V gene is TRBV29-1, the J gene TRBJ1-5, with 8 nucleotides matching TRBD1. The CDR3 covers 15 residues. The V segment lost 2 bases and the J segment 7 bases; nucleotides outside the gene matches: 10. Germline CDR1 and CDR2: SQVTM and ANQGSEA. CDR3 sequence: CSVEWADRVGQPQHF. In DNA, the CDR3 is TGCAGCGTTGAATGGGCGGACAGGGTCGGCCAGCCCCAGCATTTT.

This chain joins TRBV5-6 and TRBJ1-2; 7 nucleotides align to TRBD1. CDR3 length: 15 amino acids. V gave up 4 bases and J gave up 7 bases; unmatched junction bases: 13. Per germline, CDR1 SGHDT and CDR2 YYEEEE. The CDR3 protein is CASSPEGGQSGGYTF. Here the CDR3 DNA reads TGTGCCAGCAGCCCCGAGGGGGGACAGTCTGGTGGCTACACCTTC.

This sequence joins TRBV27 and TRBJ2-6; tentatively, D is TRBD2 (7 bases). V was trimmed by 6 bases and J by 1 base, leaving 13 bases between them. Per germline, CDR1 MNHEY and CDR2 SMNVEV (reference sequence). This CDR3 has 16 residues. CDR3 sequence (DNA): TGTGCCAGCAGCCCAAGGGGGGGGTCTGGGGCCAACGTCCTGACTTTC. It codes for CASSPRGGSGANVLTF.

The CDR3 sequence: CASSPLWNTEAFF. CDR3 nucleotides: TGTGCCAGCTCACCACTCTGGAACACTGAAGCTTTCTTT. This chain links TRBV18 with TRBJ1-1, with D unresolved. V lost 1 base and J 1 base, leaving 4 bases between the germline ends. This CDR3 has 13 residues. Germline CDR1 reads KGHSH; CDR2 reads LQKENI.

The CDR3 DNA follows: TGTGCCAGCTCACCAATAATTAGTCGGGACACCTATGGCTACACCTTC. Amino acid sequence: CASSPIISRDTYGYTF. The chain joins TRBV18 to TRBJ1-2, with a tentative D call TRBD1 (6 bases). The V gene lost 2 bases and the J gene lost 4 bases, with 17 bases spanning the gap. CDR3 length equals 16 residues. CDR1 is KGHSH and CDR2 is LQKENI in the germline V gene.

The chain links TRBV4-2 to TRBJ2-5; 11 positions agree with TRBD1. The CDR3 is 15 residues long. V lost 4 bases and J lost 5; bases outside the gene matches: 6. Germline loops: CDR1 LGHNA, CDR2 YNFKEQ. The CDR3 coding sequence is TGTGCCAGCAGCCCCGGGACAGGGGGTTGGGAGACCCAGTACTTC. It yields the protein CASSPGTGGWETQYF.

The CDR3 sequence: CATASNTEAFF. CDR3 coding DNA: TGTGCCACCGCGTCGAACACTGAAGCTTTCTTT. The chain uses TRBV28 and TRBJ1-1; D is unresolved. The germline V gene has CDR1 MDHEN and CDR2 SYDVKM. This CDR3 has 11 residues. Trimming left V 10 bases short and J 1 base short, with 7 bases between.